Listed below are T cell receptor beta chains from one sample, sequenced in a study of T-cell reconstitution after alpha-beta-depleted transplantation in children. TCRdb redid the calling of the PCR reads with MiXCR, one entry per CDR3 protein. The sample gives around 210,000 distinct CDR3 sequences, approximately 7% of which show up once; 5.5% to 6.5% is in the top ten. Sequenced material: PBMCs, taken before TCRalphabeta/CD19-depleted stem cell transplant. All receptors come from a boy younger than 10 with acute lymphoblastic leukemia, due to receive a stem cell transplant. Each CDR3 is given with its conserved first and last residue. D genes are given only for firm matches. Size tells how often a clone was seen (once, few, many) or the class of an expanded clone, and some rows leave it out.

J	size	D	V	CDR3	DNA
TRBJ1-1	NA	NA	TRBV15	CATSRDGGHTEAFF	TGTGCCACCAGCAGAGATGGCGGGCACACTGAAGCTTTCTTT
TRBJ2-1	many	NA	TRBV7-2	CASSLIAGGQGGNEQFF	TGTGCCAGCAGCTTAATCGCCGGGGGGCAGGGAGGCAATGAGCAGTTCTTC
TRBJ1-1	many	NA	TRBV4-3	CASSQEETYTEAFF	TGCGCCAGCAGCCAAGAGGAGACTTACACTGAAGCTTTCTTT
TRBJ2-7	many	NA	TRBV12-3/TRBV12-4	CASSAPATKEQYF	TGTGCCAGCAGTGCTCCGGCCACAAAGGAGCAGTACTTC
TRBJ1-4	NA	TRBD1	TRBV20-1	CSANSGGKLFF	TGCAGTGCTAACTCAGGGGGAAAACTGTTTTTT
TRBJ1-2	NA	NA	TRBV12-3/TRBV12-4	CASNFGGGGYTF	TGTGCCAGCAATTTCGGGGGGGGAGGCTACACCTTC
TRBJ2-3	few	TRBD1	TRBV6-5	CASSPTRQGTDTQYF	TGTGCCAGCAGTCCCACGCGACAGGGGACAGATACGCAGTATTTT
TRBJ2-1	many	NA	TRBV28	CASIPAGANNEQFF	TGTGCCAGCATTCCCGCAGGGGCGAACAATGAGCAGTTCTTC
TRBJ2-1	many	TRBD2	TRBV7-9	CASSSSGMSYNEQFF	TGTGCCAGCAGCTCAAGCGGGATGTCCTACAATGAGCAGTTCTTC
TRBJ1-2	NA	NA	TRBV2	CASSQMGSYGYTF	TGTGCCAGCAGCCAGATGGGTTCCTATGGCTACACCTTC
TRBJ2-5	many	NA	TRBV15	CATRTFQETQYF	TGTGCCACCAGGACATTCCAAGAGACCCAGTACTTC
TRBJ2-7	many	TRBD1	TRBV7-9	CAISSPGQGKIYEQYF	TGTGCCATCAGCTCACCGGGACAGGGGAAAATTTACGAGCAGTACTTC
TRBJ1-1	many	NA	TRBV29-1	CSVRNTEAFF	TGCAGCGTACGGAACACTGAAGCTTTCTTT
TRBJ2-1	many	TRBD2	TRBV5-6	CASSFGGRAVYEQFF	TGTGCCAGCAGCTTTGGCGGGAGGGCTGTTTATGAGCAGTTCTTC
TRBJ2-1	few	TRBD1	TRBV12-3/TRBV12-4	CASTRHTGGTYNEQFF	TGTGCCAGCACCCGGCACACAGGGGGTACCTACAATGAGCAGTTCTTC
TRBJ2-1	many	NA	TRBV5-1	CASSLESGHTIYNEQFF	TGCGCCAGCAGCTTGGAGTCCGGGCATACTATTTACAATGAGCAGTTCTTC
TRBJ1-5	many	NA	TRBV3-1	CASSQNGGQPQHF	TGTGCCAGCAGCCAAAACGGCGGTCAGCCCCAGCATTTT
TRBJ2-3	NA	NA	TRBV27	CASSLSIWADHTDTQYF	TGTGCCAGCAGTTTATCGATTTGGGCGGACCACACAGATACGCAGTATTTT
TRBJ2-1	many	NA	TRBV11-2	CASSYTSNEQFF	TGTGCCAGCAGCTACACGTCCAATGAGCAGTTCTTC
TRBJ2-7	few	NA	TRBV3-1	CASSQDQNEQYF	TGTGCCAGCAGCCAAGATCAAAACGAGCAGTACTTC
TRBJ2-1	many	TRBD2	TRBV4-3	CASSQLAGSYNEQFF	TGCGCCAGCAGCCAACTAGCGGGGTCCTACAATGAGCAGTTCTTC
TRBJ1-6	many	TRBD1	TRBV7-2	CASSSGTGGNSPLHF	TGTGCCAGCAGCTCGGGGACAGGCGGAAATTCACCCCTCCACTTT
TRBJ2-7	many	NA	TRBV21-1	CASSKAEGQGARYF	TGTGCCAGCAGCAAAGCGGAAGGACAGGGGGCTCGGTACTTC